A single sample is the source of the 18 T cell receptor beta chains below, sequenced in a study of cytomegalovirus exposure and HLA in healthy donors. Only in-frame clones appear in the TCRdb table, and some are missing; sequencing was by immunoSEQ multiplex PCR. Among about 200,000 clones, about nine tenths were seen once, and the ten largest hold about 2%. The specimen was PBMCs. These receptors were collected from a woman aged 18-35 years in good health and CMV-seropositive.

The chain couples TRBV27 to TRBJ1-5; D gene ambiguous. CDR3 length: 14 amino acids. CDR1 is MNHEY, CDR2 SMNVEV, per germline (reference sequence). V shed 3 bases and J shed 8 bases, with 14 bases lying between them. The CDR3 loop is CASSFRGQSEPQHF. The CDR3 coding sequence is TGTGCCAGCAGTTTCCGGGGTCAAAGTGAGCCCCAGCATTTT.

The V gene is TRBV19, the J gene TRBJ2-7, with D possibly TRBD2 on 5 matching bases. CDR3 size: 11 residues. V lost 4 bases and J lost 7, with 8 bases in between. Germline CDR1 is LNHDA and CDR2 is SQIVND (reference sequence). CDR3 bases: TGTGCCAGTAGTACGGGATTGGAGCAGTACTTC. It specifies CASSTGLEQYF.

This chain links TRBV6-6 with TRBJ2-7; 8 bases fit TRBD1. Germline loops: CDR1 MNHNY, CDR2 SVGAGI (reference sequence). The V and J ends lost 2 bases and 4 bases, in that order; junction bases with no gene match: 10. The CDR3 length is 16 residues. The CDR3 spells CASSYVRKGQGYEQYF. The CDR3 DNA is TGTGCCAGCAGTTACGTTAGGAAAGGACAGGGTTACGAGCAGTACTTC.

Here the CDR3 DNA reads TGTGCCAGCAGCTTAGATACAGGACTAGCTCGCAATGAGCAGTTCTTC. The encoded protein is CASSLDTGLARNEQFF. J is TRBJ2-1 and V is TRBV11-3; 8 bases map to TRBD2. The CDR3 extends over 16 amino acids. V trimming: 0 bases; J trimming: 6 bases; junction bases outside the gene matches: 7. Germline V gives CDR1 SGHNT, CDR2 YENEEA.

The rearrangement uses TRBV4-1 and TRBJ1-2, with D perhaps matching TRBD1 (6 bases). V lost 3 bases, J lost 1 base, and 18 bases lay in between. CDR1 and CDR2 from the germline V gene are MGHRA and YSYEKL. CDR3 size: 17 residues. The CDR3, as DNA: TGCGCCAGCAGCCACCCTTGGGAACAGGGCGATAACTATGGCTACACCTTC. Its protein is CASSHPWEQGDNYGYTF.

This chain connects TRBV4-1 to TRBJ2-7, with D tentatively TRBD1 (6 bases). The CDR3 is 19 residues long. V was pared by 1 base and J by 0 bases, with 22 bases between. Germline V lookup: CDR1 MGHRA, CDR2 YSYEKL. CDR3 amino acids: CASSQGSVAGALSSYEQYF. As DNA, the CDR3 is TGCGCCAGCAGCCAAGGGTCGGTCGCAGGGGCCCTAAGCTCCTACGAGCAGTACTTC.

The CDR3 DNA follows: TGTGCCGCGCGGGGACTTAGTTACGAGCAGTACTTC. It yields the protein CAARGLSYEQYF. The chain uses TRBV28 and TRBJ2-7, with D maybe TRBD2 (6 bases). The CDR3 is 12 residues long. CDR1 is MDHEN and CDR2 is SYDVKM in the germline V gene. V was trimmed by 11 bases and J by 4 bases, leaving 15 bases between them.

This clone was counted a few times. This chain uses TRBV27 with TRBJ1-2, with D unresolved. In germline, CDR1 is MNHEY, CDR2 SMNVEV (reference sequence). The CDR3 extends over 11 amino acids. The ends were cut back, 2 bases at V and 8 bases at J, with 6 bases in the middle. The CDR3 here is CASSLTDGYTF. Written as DNA, the CDR3 is TGTGCCAGCAGTTTAACAGACGGCTACACCTTC.

This chain links TRBV29-1 with TRBJ2-1, with TRBD1 as a possible D gene (6 bases). CDR3 length equals 13 residues. Germline CDR1 reads SQVTM; CDR2 reads ANQGSEA. CDR3 amino acids: CTVSYRVYNEQFF. CDR3 DNA sequence: TGCACAGTTTCTTACAGGGTGTACAATGAGCAGTTCTTC.

The genes are TRBV5-8 and TRBJ1-2, with D possibly TRBD1 on 5 matching bases. With 4 bases removed from V and 8 bases from J, the gap between germline ends came to 15 bases. CDR3 size: 13 residues. Germline-derived CDR1 and CDR2 are SGHTS and YDEGEE. As DNA, the CDR3 is TGTGCCAGCAGCCAGAGGACACGCGAGGGCTACACCTTC. As protein: CASSQRTREGYTF.

This sequence joins TRBV9 and TRBJ2-5, with D maybe TRBD2 (6 bases). V shed 0 bases and J shed 3 bases, with 9 bases lying between them. The length of the CDR3 is 14 residues. In germline, CDR1 is SGDLS, CDR2 YYNGEE. CDR3 residues: CASSVVGGKETQYF. The CDR3, as DNA: TGTGCCAGCAGCGTAGTAGGAGGGAAAGAGACCCAGTACTTC. Based on the CDR3 plus reference TRBV9 and TRBJ2-5, the full variable domain is DSGVTQTPKHLITATGQRVTLRCSPRSGDLSVYWYQQSLDQGLQFLIQYYNGEERAKGNILERFSAQQFPDLHSELNLSSLELGDSALYFCASSVVGGKETQYFGPGTRLLVL.

V and J are TRBV5-1 and TRBJ1-2; weak D call: TRBD1 (5 bases). The germline V gene has CDR1 SGHRS and CDR2 YFSETQ. The CDR3 loop spans 13 amino acids. V was shortened by 0 bases and J by 9 bases, with 12 bases between the two germline ends. The CDR3 nucleotides are TGCGCCAGCAGCTTGGGTGGGGCGAACAGCTACACCTTC. Protein: CASSLGGANSYTF.

The rearrangement joins TRBV30 to TRBJ2-7, with 7 bases aligning to TRBD2. Germline lookup yields CDR1 GTSNPN and CDR2 SVGIG (reference sequence). V lost 0 bases to trimming and J lost 3 bases; unmatched junction nucleotides: 5. This CDR3 region has 14 residues. CDR3 region: CAWSVWGGNYEQYF. The CDR3 coding sequence is TGTGCCTGGAGTGTATGGGGGGGGAACTACGAGCAGTACTTC.

This chain links TRBV5-1 with TRBJ1-1; TRBD1 matches at 9 bases. With 6 bases clipped from V and 3 bases from J, the junction kept 12 bases outside the gene matches. Germline V lookup: CDR1 SGHRS, CDR2 YFSETQ. The CDR3 loop spans 16 amino acids. CDR3 bases: TGCGCCAGCAAAAACGGGGACAGGGAAGGGTACACTGAAGCTTTCTTT. Translating gives CASKNGDREGYTEAFF.

About this clone itself: Other DNA sequences of this sample code for an identical CDR3. V gene TRBV6-1 combines with J gene TRBJ1-5; D perhaps matches TRBD1 (6 bases). V was clipped by 0 bases and J by 4 bases, with 7 bases between them. The CDR3 is 14 residues long. Germline V gene sequence: CDR1 MNHNS, CDR2 SASEGT. This chain's CDR3 is CASSEAQGNQPQHF. In DNA form, the CDR3 reads TGTGCCAGCAGTGAAGCGCAGGGGAATCAGCCCCAGCATTTT.

The rearrangement uses TRBV6-6 and TRBJ2-1; 9 bases align to TRBD2. Per the germline V gene, CDR1 is MNHNY and CDR2 is SVGAGI (reference sequence). The CDR3 sequence is 16 residues long. Trimming cost V 6 bases and J 7 bases; bases outside gene matches: 13. CDR3 residues: CASSESFIAGVNEQFF. The CDR3 region has the DNA TGTGCCAGCAGCGAATCCTTTATAGCGGGAGTGAATGAGCAGTTCTTC.

This clone appeared once. The genes are TRBV28 and TRBJ2-3, with 10 bases lining up with TRBD2. V was clipped by 3 bases and J by 0 bases; unmatched bases: 9. The germline CDR1 and CDR2 sequences are MDHEN and SYDVKM. The CDR3 has 18 amino acids. CDR3 region: CASSLIGAGGPSTDTQYF. Written as DNA, the CDR3 is TGTGCCAGCAGTTTGATTGGAGCGGGAGGGCCCAGCACAGATACGCAGTATTTT.

The chain is built from TRBV5-6 and TRBJ1-2, with TRBD1 matching over 7 bases. This CDR3 region has 19 residues. Germline CDR1 reads SGHDT; CDR2 reads YYEEEE. After removal of 1 base from V and 0 bases from J, the junction contained 15 bases not matched to a gene. The CDR3 nucleotides are TGTGCCAGCAGCTTGCCTTGGGACAGTCAACTTCCAGCTAACTATGGCTACACCTTC. Translating gives CASSLPWDSQLPANYGYTF.